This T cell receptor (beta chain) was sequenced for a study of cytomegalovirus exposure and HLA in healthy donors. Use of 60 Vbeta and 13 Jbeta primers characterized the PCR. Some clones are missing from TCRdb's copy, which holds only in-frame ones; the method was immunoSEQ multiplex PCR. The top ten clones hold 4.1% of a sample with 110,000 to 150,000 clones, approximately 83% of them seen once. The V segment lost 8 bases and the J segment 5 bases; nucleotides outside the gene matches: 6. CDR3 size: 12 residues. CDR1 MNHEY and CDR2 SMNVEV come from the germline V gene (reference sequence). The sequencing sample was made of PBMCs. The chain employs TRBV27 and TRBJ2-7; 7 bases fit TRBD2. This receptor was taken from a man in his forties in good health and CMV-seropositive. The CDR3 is CASGRAANEQYF. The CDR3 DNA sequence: TGTGCCAGCGGGAGGGCCGCGAACGAGCAGTACTTC.